Given below is one T cell receptor beta chain in context. The data are from a study of blood T cell repertoires in COVID-19. Study details: Samples of COVID-19 (acute and convalescent) were obtained from the United States, Italy and Spain.

The CDR3 loop spans 15 amino acids. Germline lookup yields CDR1 MNHEY and CDR2 SVGAGI. Trimming cost V 8 bases and J 9 bases; bases outside gene matches: 15. Original processing notes: How many nucleated cells were present was estimated from reference gene primer amplification. Clones were read by immunoSEQ multiplex PCR, and TCRdb kept only the in-frame ones, dropping some. For V, J and clone size, that table is used; D and trimming come from the DNA. The data contain 95,000 to 150,000 clones, over 70% of them singletons. This receptor was identified in a woman between 70 and 85 years old with acute or convalescent COVID-19. Source material: peripheral blood. The rearrangement uses TRBV6-5 and TRBJ2-1, with 8 nucleotides matching TRBD1. Here the CDR3 DNA reads TGTGCCAGCGGAGTGTGGCAGGGGGCACGGGGTGAGCAGTTCTTC. Protein: CASGVWQGARGEQFF.